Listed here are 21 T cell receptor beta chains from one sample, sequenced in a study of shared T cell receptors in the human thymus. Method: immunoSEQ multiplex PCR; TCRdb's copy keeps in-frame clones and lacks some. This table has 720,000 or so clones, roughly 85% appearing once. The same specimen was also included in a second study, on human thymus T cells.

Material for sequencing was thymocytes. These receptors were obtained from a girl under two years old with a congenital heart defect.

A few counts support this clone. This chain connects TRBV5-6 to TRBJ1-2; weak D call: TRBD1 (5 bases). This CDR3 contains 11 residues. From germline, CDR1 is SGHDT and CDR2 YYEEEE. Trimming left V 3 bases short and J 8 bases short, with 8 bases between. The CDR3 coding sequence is TGTGCCAGCAGCTCGAGGACAGGCTACACCTTC. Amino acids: CASSSRTGYTF.

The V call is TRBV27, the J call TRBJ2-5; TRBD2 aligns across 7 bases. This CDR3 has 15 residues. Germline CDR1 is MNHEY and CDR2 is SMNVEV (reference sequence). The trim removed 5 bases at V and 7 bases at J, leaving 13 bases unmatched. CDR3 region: CASSPRTRGHGTQYF. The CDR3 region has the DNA TGTGCCAGCAGTCCCCGGACTAGAGGTCATGGGACCCAGTACTTC.

This chain's CDR3 is CASSQELLRGVSLIYEQYF. In DNA form, the CDR3 reads TGTGCCAGCAGCCAAGAACTTCTCCGGGGGGTATCATTAATATACGAGCAGTACTTC. The chain couples TRBV14 to TRBJ2-7; TRBD2 matches at 7 bases. Looked up from germline, CDR1 is SGHDN and CDR2 is FVKESK. Trimming removed 0 bases from V and 4 bases from J; junction bases left unmatched: 18. The length of the CDR3 is 19 residues.

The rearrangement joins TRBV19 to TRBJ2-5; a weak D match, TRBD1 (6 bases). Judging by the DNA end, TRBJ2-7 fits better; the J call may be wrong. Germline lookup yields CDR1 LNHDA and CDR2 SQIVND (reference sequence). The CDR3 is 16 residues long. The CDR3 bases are TGTGCCAGTAGTGGGGGTGGCAGGGGAGACTCCTACGAGCAGTACTTC. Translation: CASSGGGRGDSYEQYF.

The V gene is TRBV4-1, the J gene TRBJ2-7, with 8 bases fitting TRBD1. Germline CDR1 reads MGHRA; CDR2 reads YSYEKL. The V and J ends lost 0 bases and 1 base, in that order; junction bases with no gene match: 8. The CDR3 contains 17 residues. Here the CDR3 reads CASSQESGQGLSYEQYF. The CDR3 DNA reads TGCGCCAGCAGCCAAGAGTCAGGACAGGGCTTATCCTACGAGCAGTACTTC.

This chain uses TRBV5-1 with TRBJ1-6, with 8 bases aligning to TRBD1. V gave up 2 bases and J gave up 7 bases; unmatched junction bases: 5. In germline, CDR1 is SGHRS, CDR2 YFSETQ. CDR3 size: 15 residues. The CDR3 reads CASSFKRTGNSPLHF. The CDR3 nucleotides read TGCGCCAGCAGCTTTAAACGGACAGGGAATTCACCCCTCCACTTT. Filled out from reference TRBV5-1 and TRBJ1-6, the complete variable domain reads KAGVTQTPRYLIKTRGQQVTLSCSPISGHRSVSWYQQTPGQGLQFLFEYFSETQRNKGNFPGRFSGRQFSNSRSEMNVSTLELGDSALYLCASSFKRTGNSPLHFGNGTRLTVT.

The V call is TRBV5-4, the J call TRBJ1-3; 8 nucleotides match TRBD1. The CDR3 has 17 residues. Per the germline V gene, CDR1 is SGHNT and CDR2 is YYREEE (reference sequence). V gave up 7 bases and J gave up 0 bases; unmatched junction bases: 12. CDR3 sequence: CASGPGQELNSGNTIYF. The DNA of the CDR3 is TGTGCCAGCGGTCCGGGACAGGAGCTTAACTCTGGAAACACCATATATTTT.

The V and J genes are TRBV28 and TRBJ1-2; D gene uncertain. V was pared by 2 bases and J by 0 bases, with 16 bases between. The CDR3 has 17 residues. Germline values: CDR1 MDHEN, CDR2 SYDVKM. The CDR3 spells CASSLRGSGRPNYGYTF. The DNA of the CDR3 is TGTGCCAGCAGTTTACGCGGCTCCGGCAGACCTAACTATGGCTACACCTTC.

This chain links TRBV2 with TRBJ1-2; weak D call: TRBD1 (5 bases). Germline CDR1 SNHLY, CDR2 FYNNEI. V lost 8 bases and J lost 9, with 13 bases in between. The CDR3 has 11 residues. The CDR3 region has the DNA TGTGCCAGCTGGCGGGGCAGAAGCTACACCTTC. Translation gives CASWRGRSYTF. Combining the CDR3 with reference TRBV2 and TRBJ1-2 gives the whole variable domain EPEVTQTPSHQVTQMGQEVILRCVPISNHLYFYWYRQILGQKVEFLVSFYNNEISEKSEIFDDQFSVERPDGSNFTLKIRSTKLEDSAMYFCASWRGRSYTFGSGTRLTVV.

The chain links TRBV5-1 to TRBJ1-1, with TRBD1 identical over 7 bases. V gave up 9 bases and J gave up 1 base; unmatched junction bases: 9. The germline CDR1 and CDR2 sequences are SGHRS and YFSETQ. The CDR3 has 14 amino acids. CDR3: CAIRTGRGNTEAFF. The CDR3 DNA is TGCGCCATTAGGACAGGCCGGGGGAACACTGAAGCTTTCTTT.

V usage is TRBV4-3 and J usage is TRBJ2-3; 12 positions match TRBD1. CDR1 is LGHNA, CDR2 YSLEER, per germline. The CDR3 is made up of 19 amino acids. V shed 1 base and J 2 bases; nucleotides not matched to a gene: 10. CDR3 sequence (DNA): TGCGCCAGCAGCCAAGTAGGGACAGGGGGCTTCGGAGACACAGATACGCAGTATTTT. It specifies CASSQVGTGGFGDTDTQYF.

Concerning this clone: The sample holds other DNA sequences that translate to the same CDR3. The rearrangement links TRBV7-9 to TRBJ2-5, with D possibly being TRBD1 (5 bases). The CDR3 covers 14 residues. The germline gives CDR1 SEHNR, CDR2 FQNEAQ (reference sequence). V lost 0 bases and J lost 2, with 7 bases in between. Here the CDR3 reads CASSLAGAQETQYF. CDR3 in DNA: TGTGCCAGCAGCTTAGCAGGGGCGCAAGAGACCCAGTACTTC.

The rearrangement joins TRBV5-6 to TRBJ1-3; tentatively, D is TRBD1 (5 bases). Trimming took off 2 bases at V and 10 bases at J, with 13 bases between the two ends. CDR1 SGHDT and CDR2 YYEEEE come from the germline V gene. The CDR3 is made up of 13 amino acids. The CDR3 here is CASSFGSGGTIYF. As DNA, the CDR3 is TGTGCCAGCAGCTTCGGGAGCGGGGGGACCATATATTTT.

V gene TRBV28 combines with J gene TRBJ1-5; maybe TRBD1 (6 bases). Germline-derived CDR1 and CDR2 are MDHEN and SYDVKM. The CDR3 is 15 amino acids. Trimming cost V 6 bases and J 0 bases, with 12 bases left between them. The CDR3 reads CASRNAGDSNQPQHF. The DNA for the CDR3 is TGTGCCAGCAGAAACGCAGGGGATAGCAATCAGCCCCAGCATTTT. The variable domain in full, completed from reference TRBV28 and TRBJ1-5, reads DVKVTQSSRYLVKRTGEKVFLECVQDMDHENMFWYRQDPGLGLRLIYFSYDVKMKEKGDIPEGYSVSREKKERFSLILESASTNQTSMYLCASRNAGDSNQPQHFGDGTRLSIL.

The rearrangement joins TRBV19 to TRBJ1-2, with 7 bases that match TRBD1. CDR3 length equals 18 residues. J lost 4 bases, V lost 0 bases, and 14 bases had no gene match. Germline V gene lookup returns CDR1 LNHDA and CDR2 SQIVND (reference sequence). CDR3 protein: CASSIDLFLFDRVYGYTF. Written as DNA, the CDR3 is TGTGCCAGTAGTATAGATTTATTCCTTTTTGACAGGGTCTATGGCTACACCTTC.

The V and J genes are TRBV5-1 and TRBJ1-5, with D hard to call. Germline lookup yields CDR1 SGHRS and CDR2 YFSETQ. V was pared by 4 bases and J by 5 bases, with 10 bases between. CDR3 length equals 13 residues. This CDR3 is CASSLSEDQPQHF. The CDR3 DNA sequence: TGCGCCAGCAGCCTTTCAGAGGATCAGCCCCAGCATTTT. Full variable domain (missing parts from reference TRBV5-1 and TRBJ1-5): KAGVTQTPRYLIKTRGQQVTLSCSPISGHRSVSWYQQTPGQGLQFLFEYFSETQRNKGNFPGRFSGRQFSNSRSEMNVSTLELGDSALYLCASSLSEDQPQHFGDGTRLSIL.

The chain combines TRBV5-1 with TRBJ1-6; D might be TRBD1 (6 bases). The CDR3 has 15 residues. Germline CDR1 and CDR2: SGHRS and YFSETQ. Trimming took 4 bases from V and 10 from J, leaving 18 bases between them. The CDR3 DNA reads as TGCGCCAGCAGCGGGGCCTCAGGGGCGAGATCACCCCTCCACTTT. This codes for CASSGASGARSPLHF.

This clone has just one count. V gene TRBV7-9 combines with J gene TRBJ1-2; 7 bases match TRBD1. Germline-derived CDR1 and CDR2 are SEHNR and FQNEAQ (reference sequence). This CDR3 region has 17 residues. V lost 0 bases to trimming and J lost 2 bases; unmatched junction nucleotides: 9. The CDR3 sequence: CASSLARTGGQNYGYTF. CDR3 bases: TGTGCCAGCAGCTTAGCTAGAACTGGGGGACAGAACTATGGCTACACCTTC.

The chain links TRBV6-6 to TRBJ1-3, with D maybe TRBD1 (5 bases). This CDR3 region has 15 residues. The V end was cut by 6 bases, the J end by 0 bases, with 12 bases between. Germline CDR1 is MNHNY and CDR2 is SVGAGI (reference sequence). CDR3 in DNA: TGTGCCAGCAGCACTCAGGGTTACTCTGGAAACACCATATATTTT. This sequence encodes CASSTQGYSGNTIYF.

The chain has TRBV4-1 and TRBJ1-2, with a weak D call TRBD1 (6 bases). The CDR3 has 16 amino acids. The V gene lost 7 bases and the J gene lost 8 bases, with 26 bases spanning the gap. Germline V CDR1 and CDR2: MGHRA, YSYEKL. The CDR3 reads CASKGGVRGDIGGYTF. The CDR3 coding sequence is TGCGCCAGCAAAGGGGGGGTGAGAGGAGATATCGGAGGCTACACCTTC.

The CDR3 DNA is TGTGCCAGCACGGGGAGCAATCCAGGGGAGTTTTCCGGCTACACCTTC. Translated: CASTGSNPGEFSGYTF. The chain recombines TRBV11-2 with TRBJ1-2; weak D call: TRBD1 (6 bases). This CDR3 is 16 amino acids long. V lost 7 bases and J lost 8, with 26 bases in between. The germline V gene encodes CDR1 SGHAT and CDR2 FQNNGV. Using reference TRBV11-2 and TRBJ1-2 for the parts outside the CDR3, the full variable domain is EAGVAQSPRYKIIEKRQSVAFWCNPISGHATLYWYQQILGQGPKLLIQFQNNGVVDDSQLPKDRFSAERLKGVDSTLKIQPAKLEDSAVYLCASTGSNPGEFSGYTFGSGTRLTVV.